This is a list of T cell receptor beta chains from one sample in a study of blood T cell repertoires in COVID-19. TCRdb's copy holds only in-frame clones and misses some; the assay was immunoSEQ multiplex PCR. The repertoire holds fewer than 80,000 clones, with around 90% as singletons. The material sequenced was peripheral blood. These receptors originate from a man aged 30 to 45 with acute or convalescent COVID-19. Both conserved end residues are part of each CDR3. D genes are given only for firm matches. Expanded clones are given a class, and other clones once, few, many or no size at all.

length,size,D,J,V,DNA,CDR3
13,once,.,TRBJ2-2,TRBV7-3,TGTGCCAGCAGCTTCGCCGGGACCGGGGAGCTGTTTTTT,CASSFAGTGELFF
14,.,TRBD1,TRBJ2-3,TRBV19,TGTGCCACTGATCGGACAGGGGGCTTGGATACGCAGTATTTT,CATDRTGGLDTQYF
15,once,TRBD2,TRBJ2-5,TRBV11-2,TGTGCCAGCAGCTGGGGACTAGCGGGTGGAGAGACCCAGTACTTC,CASSWGLAGGETQYF
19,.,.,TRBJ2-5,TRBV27,TGTGCCAGCACCTCCGGAGGCAACGTCAGTGTCAAGAGCCAAGAGACCCAGTACTTC,CASTSGGNVSVKSQETQYF
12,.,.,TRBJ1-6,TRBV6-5,TGTGCCAGCCTAAATATTAATTCACCCCTCCACTTT,CASLNINSPLHF
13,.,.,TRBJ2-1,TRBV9,TGTGCCAGCAGCTTCGGACAGTACAATGAGCAGTTCTTC,CASSFGQYNEQFF
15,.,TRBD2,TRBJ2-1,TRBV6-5,TGTGCCAGCAGCCGTGGACTAGCCCAAAACAATGAGCAGTTCTTC,CASSRGLAQNNEQFF
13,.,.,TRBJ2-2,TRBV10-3,TGTGCCACCGGGACTCCGACCACCGGGGAGCTGTTTTTT,CATGTPTTGELFF
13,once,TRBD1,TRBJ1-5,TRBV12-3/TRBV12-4,TGTGCCAGCAAGGGGACAGTAAATCAGCCCCAGCATTTT,CASKGTVNQPQHF
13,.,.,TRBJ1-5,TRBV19,TGTGCCGGTGCAAGCGTTAGCAATCAGCCCCAGCATTTT,CAGASVSNQPQHF
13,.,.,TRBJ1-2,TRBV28,TGTGCCAGCGCCAAGGACACCGACTATGGCTACACCTTC,CASAKDTDYGYTF
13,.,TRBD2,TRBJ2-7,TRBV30,TGTGCCTGGAGTTTGACGGGGGGTTACGAGCAGTACTTC,CAWSLTGGYEQYF
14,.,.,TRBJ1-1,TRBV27,TGTGCCAGCAGTGAAGGGGGTCGTGGGACTGAAGCTTTCTTT,CASSEGGRGTEAFF
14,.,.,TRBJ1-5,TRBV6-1,TGTGCCAGCAGTGAGGCTGGGGCAAATCAGCCCCAGCATTTT,CASSEAGANQPQHF